The entry that follows covers one T cell receptor beta chain sequence. Its antigen is undetermined. Germline CDR1 and CDR2: ENHRY and SYGVKD. CDR3 length: 13 amino acids. V lost 10 bases, J lost 6 bases, and 15 bases lay in between. This specimen belongs to a study of cytotoxic CD8 clonotypes in ibrutinib-treated CLL. Deep sequencing aimed at 1 in 200,000 to 1 in 1 million T cells' resolution. Some clones are missing from TCRdb's copy, which holds only in-frame ones; the method was immunoSEQ multiplex PCR. The profile shows 270,000 or so clones, approximately 76% of them singletons. Study-wide findings and caveats: Elevated clonality accompanied ibrutinib response, with a return toward baseline values at progression.

This clonotype was obtained from a human donor with chronic lymphocytic leukemia. The material sequenced was PBMCs, taken at disease progression, from a patient treated with ibrutinib. The gene calls are TRBV10-3 and TRBJ1-4; possibly TRBD1 for D (5 bases). The CDR3 reads CATTWGPDEKLFF. In nucleotides, the CDR3 is TGTGCCACAACATGGGGCCCCGATGAAAAACTGTTTTTT.